Each of the 14 T cell receptor beta chains below was sequenced from the same sample in a study of cytomegalovirus exposure and HLA in healthy donors (dated by TCRdb to about 2017). Preparation of the library involved the immunoSEQ multiplex PCR assay. Not all clones reach the TCRdb copy of this immuneACCESS table, which keeps in-frame sequences only. Checked studies attribute under half of the gap to unresolved V genes and leave the rest unexplained. This sample gives more than 95,000 clones in total; approximately 94% of them show up just once. Of the sample, 1.5% to 2% falls within the top ten clones. Sequenced sample: PBMCs. All receptors derive from a man aged 18 to 30 in good health and CMV-seronegative.

CDR3 DNA sequence: TGCGCCAGCAGCCCAAACGACAGATTCTATGGCTACACCTTC. Residues: CASSPNDRFYGYTF. The chain carries TRBV5-1 and TRBJ1-2; weak D call: TRBD1 (5 bases). This CDR3 region has 14 residues. Germline loops: CDR1 SGHRS, CDR2 YFSETQ. V lost 4 bases, J lost 4 bases, and 14 bases lay in between.

The V and J genes are TRBV19 and TRBJ2-5; 11 nucleotides line up with TRBD2. The V gene end was trimmed by 10 bases and the J gene end by 5 bases; junction bases not matched to a gene: 9. CDR1 is LNHDA and CDR2 is SQIVND in the germline V gene (reference sequence). The CDR3 has 14 amino acids. The CDR3 DNA follows: TGTGCCACCGGCTCTAGCGGGAGGTCGGAGACCCAGTACTTC. This codes for CATGSSGRSETQYF.

The chain is built from TRBV9 and TRBJ2-1, with 13 bases identical to TRBD2. CDR1 is SGDLS, CDR2 YYNGEE, per germline. The CDR3 is 17 amino acids. V shed 4 bases, J shed 5 bases, and the junction held 9 bases outside the gene matches. CDR3 nucleotides: TGTGCCAGCAGCTCCCGACTTGGACTAGCGGGGGACAATGAGCAGTTCTTC. This encodes CASSSRLGLAGDNEQFF.

A few counts support this clone. This chain joins TRBV12-5 and TRBJ2-7; TRBD1 might be the D (5 bases). The germline V gene has CDR1 LGHNT and CDR2 FRNRAP. CDR3 length: 13 residues. V was cut by 6 bases and J by 7 bases, with 16 bases left in between. The CDR3 protein is CASGLQTDREQYF. In nucleotides, the CDR3 is TGTGCTAGTGGCCTTCAGACAGATCGGGAGCAGTACTTC.

The V call is TRBV15, the J call TRBJ1-2, with D tentatively TRBD1 (6 bases). Germline assignment: CDR1 LNHNV and CDR2 YYDKDF (reference sequence). V lost 6 bases, J lost 4 bases, and 12 bases lay in between. This CDR3 is built from 13 residues. In DNA form, the CDR3 reads TGTGCCACCAGGTGGGGGCAGGGCTATGGCTACACCTTC. It specifies CATRWGQGYGYTF.

This rearrangement joins TRBV19 to TRBJ2-3; D is possibly TRBD2 (6 bases). The V gene's germline CDR1 is LNHDA and CDR2 SQIVND (reference sequence). The CDR3 is 15 residues long. V lost 2 bases, J lost 5 bases, and 14 bases lay in between. The CDR3 nucleotides read TGTGCCAGTAGTATAACGGGAGTCGATGGAGATACGCAGTATTTT. This sequence encodes CASSITGVDGDTQYF.

DNA for the CDR3: TGTGCCAGTAGTACCCTCCTCGGCGGACAAGAGACCCAGTACTTC. This codes for CASSTLLGGQETQYF. V usage is TRBV19 and J usage is TRBJ2-5; no definite D call. The germline gives CDR1 LNHDA, CDR2 SQIVND (reference sequence). The CDR3 covers 15 residues. Trimming took 4 bases from V and 2 from J, leaving 14 bases between them.

V is TRBV5-1 and J is TRBJ1-1; no definite D call. The CDR3 has 14 amino acids. Germline CDR1 SGHRS, CDR2 YFSETQ. V was shortened by 7 bases and J by 7 bases, with 20 bases between the two germline ends. CDR3 in DNA: TGCGCCAGCCGGAGTCGCGGGAGAGAGGATGAAGCTTTCTTT. As protein: CASRSRGREDEAFF.

This clone has just one count. The V and J genes are TRBV27 and TRBJ2-1; 7 bases align to TRBD2. The V segment lost 9 bases and the J segment 1 base; nucleotides outside the gene matches: 6. The CDR3 consists of 14 residues. Germline values: CDR1 MNHEY, CDR2 SMNVEV (reference sequence). CDR3 residues: CASWSGASYNEQFF. The CDR3 coding sequence is TGTGCCAGTTGGAGCGGGGCTTCCTACAATGAGCAGTTCTTC.

CDR3 amino acids: CASSWEGQRVNTEAFF. CDR3 sequence (DNA): TGCGCCAGCAGCTGGGAGGGTCAAAGGGTGAACACTGAAGCTTTCTTT. The V and J genes are TRBV5-1 and TRBJ1-1; no firm D call. V was shortened by 3 bases and J by 0 bases, with 15 bases between the two germline ends. CDR3 size: 16 residues. CDR1 SGHRS and CDR2 YFSETQ come from the germline V gene.

J is TRBJ2-7 and V is TRBV5-1, with D maybe TRBD2 (6 bases). CDR3 length equals 17 residues. The V end was cut by 0 bases, the J end by 0 bases, with 16 bases between. Germline CDR1 SGHRS, CDR2 YFSETQ. CDR3 region: CASSLGGGPNDSYEQYF. The CDR3 nucleotides are TGCGCCAGCAGCTTGGGGGGAGGACCGAATGACTCCTACGAGCAGTACTTC. Full variable domain (outside the CDR3, taken from reference TRBV5-1 and TRBJ2-7): KAGVTQTPRYLIKTRGQQVTLSCSPISGHRSVSWYQQTPGQGLQFLFEYFSETQRNKGNFPGRFSGRQFSNSRSEMNVSTLELGDSALYLCASSLGGGPNDSYEQYFGPGTRLTVT.

V usage is TRBV7-2 and J usage is TRBJ2-3, with TRBD2 matching 8 bases. The CDR3 length is 14 residues. Per germline, CDR1 SGHTA and CDR2 FQGNSA. V shed 2 bases, J shed 9 bases, and the junction held 7 bases outside the gene matches. The CDR3 protein is CASSLMAGGETQYF. The CDR3 coding sequence is TGTGCCAGCAGCTTAATGGCGGGAGGAGAAACGCAGTATTTT.

The chain recombines TRBV7-6 with TRBJ1-2; 7 bases are a match to TRBD1. CDR1 SGHVS and CDR2 FNYEAQ come from the germline V gene. V shed 5 bases and J 8 bases; nucleotides not matched to a gene: 17. The CDR3 is made up of 16 amino acids. CDR3 coding DNA: TGTGCCAGCAGCCTACATAAAAGTGGGACAGCCTCCGGCTACACCTTC. This encodes CASSLHKSGTASGYTF.

The chain combines TRBV28 with TRBJ1-5; 7 bases are shared with TRBD1. Germline lookup yields CDR1 MDHEN and CDR2 SYDVKM. The CDR3 contains 19 residues. With V trimmed by 7 bases and J by 2 bases, 20 bases remained unmatched. CDR3 coding DNA: TGTGCCAGCACCATCTTTTCCCGTCGAGGGGGCTTTCGCAATCAGCCCCAGCATTTT. Protein: CASTIFSRRGGFRNQPQHF. The full variable domain, in which reference TRBV28 and TRBJ1-5 provide the parts outside the CDR3, is DVKVTQSSRYLVKRTGEKVFLECVQDMDHENMFWYRQDPGLGLRLIYFSYDVKMKEKGDIPEGYSVSREKKERFSLILESASTNQTSMYLCASTIFSRRGGFRNQPQHFGDGTRLSIL.